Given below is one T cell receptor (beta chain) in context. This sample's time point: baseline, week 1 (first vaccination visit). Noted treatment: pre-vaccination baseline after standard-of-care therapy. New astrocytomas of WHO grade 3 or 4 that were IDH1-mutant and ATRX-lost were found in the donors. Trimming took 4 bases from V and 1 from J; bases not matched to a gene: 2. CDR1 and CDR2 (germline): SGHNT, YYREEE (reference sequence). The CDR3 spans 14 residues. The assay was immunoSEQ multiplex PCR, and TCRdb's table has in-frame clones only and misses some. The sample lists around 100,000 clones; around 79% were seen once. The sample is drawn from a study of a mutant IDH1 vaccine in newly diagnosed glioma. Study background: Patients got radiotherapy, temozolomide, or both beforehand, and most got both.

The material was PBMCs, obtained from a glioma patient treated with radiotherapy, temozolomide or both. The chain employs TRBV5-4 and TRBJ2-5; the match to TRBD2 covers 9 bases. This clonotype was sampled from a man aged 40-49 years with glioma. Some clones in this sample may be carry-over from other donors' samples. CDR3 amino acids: CASSMTSGQETQYF. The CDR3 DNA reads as TGTGCCAGCAGCATGACTAGCGGCCAAGAGACCCAGTACTTC.